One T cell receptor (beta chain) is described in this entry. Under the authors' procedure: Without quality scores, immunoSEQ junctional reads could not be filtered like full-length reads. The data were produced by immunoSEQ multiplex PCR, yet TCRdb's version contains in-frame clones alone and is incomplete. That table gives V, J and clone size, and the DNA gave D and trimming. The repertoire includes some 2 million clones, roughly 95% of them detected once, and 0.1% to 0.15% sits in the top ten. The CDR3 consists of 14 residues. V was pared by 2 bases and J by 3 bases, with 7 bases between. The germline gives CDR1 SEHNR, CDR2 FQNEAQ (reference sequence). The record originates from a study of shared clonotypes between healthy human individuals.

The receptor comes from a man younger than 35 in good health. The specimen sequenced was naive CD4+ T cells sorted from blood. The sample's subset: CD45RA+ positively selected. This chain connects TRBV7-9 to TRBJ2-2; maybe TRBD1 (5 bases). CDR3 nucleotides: TGTGCCAGCAGCTTATCCAGGGACACCGGGGAGCTGTTTTTT. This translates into CASSLSRDTGELFF.